These T cell receptor beta chains were read from a single sample in a study of CD4 T cells in relation to SARS-CoV-2 and coronaviruses. No antigen has been identified for these receptors. Assay: immunoSEQ multiplex PCR; the TCRdb copy retains only in-frame clones and omits some. The data hold 25,000 to 35,000 clones, with about 80% observed a single time. Sequenced input: CD4+ T cells from PBMCs, cultured in vitro. The source is a human donor in good health. CDR3s include the opening cysteine and the closing phenylalanine or tryptophan. Fields, in order: J gene, V gene, D gene, CDR3 protein. D genes are given only for firm matches.

TRBJ2-5,TRBV4-2,.,CASSQGLEETQYF
TRBJ2-1,TRBV19,.,CAIARGGGPWNEQFF
TRBJ1-2,TRBV7-2,.,CASSSRIGGNYGYTF
TRBJ1-5,TRBV6-5,TRBD1,CASSSNRGQPQHF
TRBJ2-7,TRBV18,.,CASSRETGSYEQYF
TRBJ1-2,TRBV27,.,CASSFRTATGYTF
TRBJ2-7,TRBV12-3/TRBV12-4,TRBD1,CASTGQGATMAF
TRBJ2-3,TRBV6-2/TRBV6-3,.,CASSLRTAHTDTQYF
TRBJ2-1,TRBV3-1/TRBV3-2,TRBD2,CASSQGAGSYNEQFF
TRBJ1-3,TRBV5-6,.,CASSSTRTSGNTIYF
TRBJ1-4,TRBV29-1,.,CSVPGGDEKLFF
TRBJ2-3,TRBV9,TRBD2,CASTWGGTSEEAAQYF
TRBJ1-5,TRBV6-2/TRBV6-3,.,CASSYWRDQPQHF
TRBJ2-2,TRBV29-1,TRBD1,CSVREADRGSTGELFF
TRBJ2-1,TRBV7-2,.,CASSVDWLKWQFF
TRBJ2-2,TRBV7-6,.,CASSPDAVSHTGELFF
TRBJ2-7,TRBV11-2,.,CASSSGQSSYEQYF
TRBJ2-7,TRBV24-1,TRBD1,CATSDPRDRENEQYF
TRBJ2-7,TRBV5-1,.,CASSPPGPSLGEQYF
TRBJ2-3,TRBV6-1,.,CASSEVLWGETDTQYF
TRBJ2-5,TRBV4-2,TRBD2,CASSLGTSGSIGETQYF
TRBJ2-2,TRBV11-2,.,CASSLVAGTNTGELFF
TRBJ2-7,TRBV11-2,TRBD2,CASSLSSGSGHEQYF
TRBJ2-7,TRBV4-3,.,CASRQFSTGAYEQYF
TRBJ1-2,TRBV7-2,.,CASSSGQRYGYTF
TRBJ2-1,TRBV3-1/TRBV3-2,TRBD2,CASSPRLAGGPSGNEQFF
TRBJ2-6,TRBV25-1,.,CASVGVGRNSGANVLTF